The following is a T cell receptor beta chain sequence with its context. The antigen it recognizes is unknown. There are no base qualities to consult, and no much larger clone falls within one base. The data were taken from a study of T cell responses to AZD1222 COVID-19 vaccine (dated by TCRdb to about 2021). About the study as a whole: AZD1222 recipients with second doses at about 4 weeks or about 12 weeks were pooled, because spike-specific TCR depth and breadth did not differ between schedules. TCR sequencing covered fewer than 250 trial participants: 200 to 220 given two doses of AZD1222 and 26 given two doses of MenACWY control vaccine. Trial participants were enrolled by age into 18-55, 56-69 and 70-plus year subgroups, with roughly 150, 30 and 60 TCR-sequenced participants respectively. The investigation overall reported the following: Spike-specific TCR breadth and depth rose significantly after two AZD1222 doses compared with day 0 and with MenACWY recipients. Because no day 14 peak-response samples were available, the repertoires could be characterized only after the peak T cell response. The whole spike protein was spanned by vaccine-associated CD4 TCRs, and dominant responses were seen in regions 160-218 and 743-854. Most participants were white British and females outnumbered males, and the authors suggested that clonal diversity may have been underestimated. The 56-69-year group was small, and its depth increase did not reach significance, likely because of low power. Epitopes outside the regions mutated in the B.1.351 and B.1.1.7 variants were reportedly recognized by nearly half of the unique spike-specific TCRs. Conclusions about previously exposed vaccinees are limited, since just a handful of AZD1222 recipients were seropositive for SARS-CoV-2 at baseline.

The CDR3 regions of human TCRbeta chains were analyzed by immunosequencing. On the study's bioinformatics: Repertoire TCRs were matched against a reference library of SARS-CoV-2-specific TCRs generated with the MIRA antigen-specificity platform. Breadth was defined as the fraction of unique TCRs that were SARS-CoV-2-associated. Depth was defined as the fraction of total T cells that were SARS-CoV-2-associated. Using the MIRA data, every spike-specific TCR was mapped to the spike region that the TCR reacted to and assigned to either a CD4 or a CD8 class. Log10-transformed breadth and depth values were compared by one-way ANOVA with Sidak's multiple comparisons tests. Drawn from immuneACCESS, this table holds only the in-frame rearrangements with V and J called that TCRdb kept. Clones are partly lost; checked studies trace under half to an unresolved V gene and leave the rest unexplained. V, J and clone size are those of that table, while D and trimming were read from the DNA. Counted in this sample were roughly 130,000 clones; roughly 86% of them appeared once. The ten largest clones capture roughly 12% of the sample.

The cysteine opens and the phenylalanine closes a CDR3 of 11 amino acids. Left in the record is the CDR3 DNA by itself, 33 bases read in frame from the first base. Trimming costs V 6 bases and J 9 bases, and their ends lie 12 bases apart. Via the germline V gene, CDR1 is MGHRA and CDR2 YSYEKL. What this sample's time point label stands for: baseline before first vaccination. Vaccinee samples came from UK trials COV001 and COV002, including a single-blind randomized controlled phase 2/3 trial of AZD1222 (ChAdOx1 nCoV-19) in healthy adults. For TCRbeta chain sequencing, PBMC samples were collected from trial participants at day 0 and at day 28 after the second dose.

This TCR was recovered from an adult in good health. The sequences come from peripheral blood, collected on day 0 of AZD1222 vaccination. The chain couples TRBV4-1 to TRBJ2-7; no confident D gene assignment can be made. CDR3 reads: CASRTHRGQYF. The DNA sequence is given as TGCGCCAGCAGGACTCACCGAGGGCAGTACTTC.